Only a few counts were recorded for the clone carrying this T cell receptor beta chain. The data were taken from a study of T cells after yellow fever vaccination. MiXCR, run by TCRdb on the 5' RACE reads, gives a single entry per CDR3 protein. The table has approximately 350,000 distinct CDR3 sequences, about 9.9% seen once. The CDR3 has 16 residues. Germline trimming cut 1 base from V and 7 bases from J; bases unmatched to any gene: 11. Germline V gives CDR1 LGHNA, CDR2 YSLEER. Sequencing was performed on PBMCs, taken on the day of the first yellow fever vaccination. The source is a young man who received the YFV17D yellow fever vaccine. The gene calls are TRBV4-3 and TRBJ1-2; 8 nucleotides align to TRBD1. For the CDR3, the DNA is TGCGCCAGCAGCCAAGTGGTTACCGGACAGGGCTTTGGCTACACCTTC. Amino acids: CASSQVVTGQGFGYTF.